Listed below are T cell receptor beta chains from one sample, sequenced in a study of STAT5B mutations in CD4+ large granular lymphocyte leukemia. Assay used: immunoSEQ multiplex PCR; TCRdb lists only in-frame clones, some missing. The top ten clones hold 1.5% of a sample with roughly 48,000 clones, approximately 70% of them seen once. The sequenced sample was CD4+ T cells from blood buffy coats. Receptors were obtained from a human donor in good health. Each CDR3 is given with its conserved first and last residue. D genes are given only for firm matches. Rows give clone size only sometimes, using once, few, many, or a class for an expanded clone.

15	few	TRBV7-7	TRBJ1-5	-	TGTGCTAGCAGCCACCGGGTCGAACTTAATCAGCCCCAGCATTTT	CASSHRVELNQPQHF
14	once	TRBV18	TRBJ1-1	TRBD1	TGTGCCAGCTCCCAAGAACAGGGGGCAGTTGAAGCTTTCTTT	CASSQEQGAVEAFF
15	-	TRBV5-4	TRBJ2-5	-	TGTGCCAGCAGCCCGGGGACTCCTGAGCGTGAGACCCAGTACTTC	CASSPGTPERETQYF
14	few	TRBV6-6	TRBJ1-6	TRBD1	TGTGCCAGCTCAACAGGGGGCGATAATTCACCCCTCCACTTT	CASSTGGDNSPLHF
13	-	TRBV6-5	TRBJ1-4	-	TGTGCCAGCAGGGACGCAACTAATGAAAAACTGTTTTTT	CASRDATNEKLFF
15	-	TRBV28	TRBJ2-1	TRBD2	TGTGCCAGCTGTATACGGGGGGGCTCCTACAATGAGCAGTTCTTC	CASCIRGGSYNEQFF
16	-	TRBV7-9	TRBJ1-5	-	TGTGCCAGCAGCTCCGCCGCCCCAACGGGCAATCAGCCCCAGCATTTT	CASSSAAPTGNQPQHF
15	-	TRBV6-4	TRBJ2-1	TRBD2	TGTGCCAGCAGCGAAGGGAGCGGGGGGGACGATGAGCAGTTCTTC	CASSEGSGGDDEQFF
15	-	TRBV5-1	TRBJ1-2	-	TGCGCCAGCAGCTTGGAATCTTCGGGACTCAGTGGCTACACCTTC	CASSLESSGLSGYTF
13	-	TRBV2	TRBJ1-3	-	TGTGCCACCGTACAAACCTCTGGAAACACCATATATTTT	CATVQTSGNTIYF
11	-	TRBV20-1	TRBJ2-1	-	TGCGTGGCGGGGGACACCAATGAGCAGTTCTTC	CVAGDTNEQFF
16	-	TRBV6-5	TRBJ1-6	-	TGTGCCAGCAGTTACAGGAGGAGCTCCTATAATTCACCCCTCCACTTT	CASSYRRSSYNSPLHF
11	-	TRBV6-6	TRBJ1-1	-	TGTGCCAGCAGTACTGACACTGAAGCTTTCTTT	CASSTDTEAFF
12	-	TRBV2	TRBJ2-7	-	TGTGCCAGCAGACCCGAGGGGAAGGGGCAGTACTTC	CASRPEGKGQYF
13	-	TRBV10-3	TRBJ1-5	-	TGTGCCATCAGTGGCGACATCAACCAGCCCCAGCATTTT	CAISGDINQPQHF
13	few	TRBV7-7	TRBJ2-5	-	TGTGCTAGCAGCCCGTGGGCTAAAGAGACCCAGTACTTC	CASSPWAKETQYF
13	-	TRBV6-6	TRBJ2-1	-	TGTGCCAGCAGTTACCCAACGGGGGATGAGCAGTTCTTC	CASSYPTGDEQFF